The clone carrying this T cell receptor (beta chain) appeared a few times. Its antigen remains unidentified. This entry comes from a study of cytomegalovirus exposure and HLA in healthy donors. Study information: Around 87 million unique TCRs, all from HLA-typed donors, were included in an early release of the data. Study-wide results and limits: CMV serostatus was the sole immune exposure information available. In vitro, three CMV-associated chains proved specific for CMV antigens. In an earlier analysis, in approximately 630 donors, most V segments appeared productive either ~90% or ~30% of the time.

The study ran its PCR with 60 Vbeta and 13 Jbeta primers. The assay was immunoSEQ multiplex PCR, and TCRdb's table has in-frame clones only and misses some. The sample contains some 76,000 clones, around 73% of which appear only once. The sequence was collected from a woman in her thirties or forties in good health and CMV-seropositive. Sequenced sample: PBMCs.

The CDR3 nucleotides are TGTGCCAGCAGCGGACCGGGACAGGACTTCTACGAGCAGTACTTC. Protein sequence: CASSGPGQDFYEQYF. This chain connects TRBV7-3 to TRBJ2-7, with 8 positions matching TRBD1. Per germline, CDR1 SGHTA and CDR2 FQGTGA. This CDR3 region has 15 residues. V lost 5 bases, J lost 3 bases, and 9 bases stayed unmatched.